This TCR beta chain was retrieved from a study of radiotherapy plus CTLA-4 blockade in lung cancer. The CDR3 runs to 16 residues. V dropped 0 bases and J dropped 5 bases, with 13 bases sitting between them. The V gene's germline CDR1 is LGHNA and CDR2 YSLEER. The protocol was immunoSEQ multiplex PCR, while the TCRdb copy is restricted to in-frame clones and leaves out a portion. The top ten hold roughly 17% of the sample, which has 50,000 to 65,000 clones, around 79% seen once. This clone turned up a few times. This TCR came from a human donor with non-small cell lung cancer who had a complete response to radiotherapy plus ipilimumab. The sample here was peripheral blood, taken from a patient treated with radiotherapy plus ipilimumab. The chain couples TRBV4-3 to TRBJ1-4; D not resolved. In DNA, the CDR3 is TGCGCCAGCAGCCAAGATATTGCGGCAGCGAATGAAAAACTGTTTTTT. Its protein product is CASSQDIAAANEKLFF.